The next 25 T cell receptor beta chains were all read from a single sample in a study of blood T cell repertoires in COVID-19. This table comes from immunoSEQ multiplex PCR, and its TCRdb copy is limited to in-frame clones, with some not included. The repertoire holds hundreds of thousands of clones, with around four fifths as singletons. Sequenced input: peripheral blood. The receptors were gathered from a woman in her forties with active or convalescent COVID-19.

This clone showed up just a few times. This rearrangement joins TRBV28 to TRBJ1-2; 8 bases map to TRBD1. Per the germline V gene, CDR1 is MDHEN and CDR2 is SYDVKM. There are 15 residues in the CDR3. V lost 8 bases, J lost 2 bases, and 10 bases stayed unmatched. This CDR3 reads CASVLSGTGNYGYTF. The CDR3 DNA reads as TGTGCCAGCGTACTTTCCGGGACAGGCAACTATGGCTACACCTTC.

The sample holds a few counts of this clone. The rearrangement joins TRBV4-1 to TRBJ1-1; tentatively, D is TRBD1 (6 bases). This CDR3 comprises 15 residues. Looked up from germline, CDR1 is MGHRA and CDR2 is YSYEKL. Trimming pared 4 bases from V and 1 base from J, leaving 13 bases between. The DNA of the CDR3 is TGCGCCAGCAGCCCGAGACAGGTGAAGAACACTGAAGCTTTCTTT. This gives the protein CASSPRQVKNTEAFF.

The gene calls are TRBV5-4 and TRBJ1-5; D is possibly TRBD1 (5 bases). CDR1 SGHNT and CDR2 YYREEE come from the germline V gene (reference sequence). V was trimmed by 0 bases and J by 1 base, leaving 20 bases between them. The CDR3 covers 19 residues. DNA of the CDR3: TGTGCCAGCAGCTTGGATGGAGGGGAGGGATTCGGGAGCAATCAGCCCCAGCATTTT. This sequence encodes CASSLDGGEGFGSNQPQHF.

The chain recombines TRBV24-1 with TRBJ1-2; D is undetermined. Germline assignment: CDR1 KGHDR and CDR2 SFDVKD. The length of the CDR3 is 15 residues. The V end lost 4 bases, the J end lost 0 bases, and 11 bases lay between the germline ends. CDR3 bases: TGTGCCACCAGTGACCCATCCGACACTAACTATGGCTACACCTTC. Protein product: CATSDPSDTNYGYTF.

The V call is TRBV30, the J call TRBJ1-1; tentatively, D is TRBD1 (6 bases). CDR3 size: 12 residues. The V gene's germline CDR1 is GTSNPN and CDR2 SVGIG (reference sequence). Trimming took 3 bases from V and 4 from J, leaving 9 bases between them. This CDR3 reads CAWRRGTTEAFF. CDR3 coding DNA: TGTGCCTGGAGGAGGGGGACCACTGAAGCTTTCTTT.

Only one count was recorded for this clone. The gene calls are TRBV12-3 or TRBV12-4 and TRBJ2-5, with 7 nucleotides matching TRBD2. The junction had 8 bases not matched to a gene; V was cut back by 9 bases and J by 7 bases. The CDR3 runs 12 residues. CDR3 loop: CASRRGEGTQYF. CDR3 bases: TGTGCCAGTAGACGGGGGGAAGGGACCCAGTACTTC.

The CDR3 coding sequence is TGTGCCAGTAGTATGGGGGGGACCTCCATGGGTTCACCCCTCCACTTT. It translates to CASSMGGTSMGSPLHF. This sequence joins TRBV19 and TRBJ1-6; possible D gene TRBD1, 5 bases. The germline V and J ends were trimmed by 3 bases and 9 bases, with 18 bases remaining between them. The CDR3 consists of 16 residues. CDR1 LNHDA and CDR2 SQIVND come from the germline V gene (reference sequence).

The genes are TRBV3-1 (or the pseudogene TRBV3-2) and TRBJ1-1, with D tentatively TRBD1 (6 bases). The germline V and J ends were trimmed by 3 bases and 8 bases, with 13 bases remaining between them. This CDR3 region has 13 residues. Germline CDR1 and CDR2: LGHDT and YNNKEL (reference sequence). The chain's CDR3 is CASSHLTGEEAFF. The CDR3 region has the DNA TGTGCCAGCAGCCATTTGACAGGCGAGGAAGCTTTCTTT.

This clone was detected only a few times. The rearrangement uses TRBV29-1 and TRBJ1-1, with 8 bases matching TRBD1. J was trimmed by 0 bases and V by 5 bases; bases with no gene match: 2. The CDR3 length is 13 residues. CDR1 is SQVTM, CDR2 ANQGSEA, per germline. The CDR3 is CSVPGQVNTEAFF. The DNA for the CDR3 is TGCAGCGTTCCGGGACAGGTGAACACTGAAGCTTTCTTT.

The chain joins TRBV7-9 to TRBJ1-1, with TRBD1 as a possible D gene (5 bases). CDR1 is SEHNR, CDR2 FQNEAQ, per germline (reference sequence). The CDR3 length is 15 residues. Trimming removed 5 bases at V and 1 base at J, with 14 bases between. As DNA, the CDR3 is TGTGCCAGCAGCCCACTTGGGGCCCCGAACACTGAAGCTTTCTTT. Translation: CASSPLGAPNTEAFF.

The chain joins TRBV11-2 to TRBJ1-1; tentative D call: TRBD1 (5 bases). Germline CDR1 reads SGHAT; CDR2 reads FQNNGV. There are 13 residues in the CDR3. Trimming cost V 2 bases and J 1 base, with 5 bases left between them. The CDR3: CASSLTGNTEAFF. The CDR3 DNA sequence: TGTGCCAGCAGCTTAACAGGGAACACTGAAGCTTTCTTT.

V is TRBV24-1 and J is TRBJ2-3; the match to TRBD2 covers 9 bases. Germline CDR1 reads KGHDR; CDR2 reads SFDVKD. The CDR3 spans 16 residues. With V trimmed by 3 bases and J by 2 bases, 5 bases remained unmatched. The CDR3 is CATSDPTSGHTDTQYF. The CDR3 nucleotides read TGTGCCACCAGTGATCCAACTAGCGGGCACACAGATACGCAGTATTTT.

This clone came up a few times. The chain joins TRBV6-1 to TRBJ1-5; D is ambiguous. The V end was cut by 1 base, the J end by 1 base, with 8 bases between. This CDR3 has 15 amino acids. Looked up from germline, CDR1 is MNHNS and CDR2 is SASEGT. The CDR3 sequence is CASSEVGGSNQPQHF. CDR3 DNA: TGTGCCAGCAGTGAAGTAGGCGGAAGCAATCAGCCCCAGCATTTT.

The chain carries TRBV29-1 and TRBJ2-1, with 10 nucleotides matching TRBD2. The CDR3 length is 16 residues. J gave up 8 bases and V 3 bases, and 13 bases lay outside the gene matches. CDR1 is SQVTM, CDR2 ANQGSEA, per germline. CDR3 DNA sequence: TGCAGCGTTGATCTACTCAAGCGGGGGGGCCCGGATGAGCAGTTCTTC. This codes for CSVDLLKRGGPDEQFF.

The V and J genes are TRBV12-3 or TRBV12-4 and TRBJ1-1; TRBD1 matches 11 bases. V dropped 3 bases and J dropped 11; count of bases not matched to a gene: 5. CDR3 length equals 13 residues. CDR3 bases: TGTGCCAGCAGTTTGGGGGACAGGGGGAGCGCTTTCTTT. Protein sequence: CASSLGDRGSAFF.

The rearrangement uses TRBV10-1 and TRBJ2-3; TRBD1 agrees at 7 bases. With 4 bases clipped from V and 0 bases from J, the junction kept 4 bases outside the gene matches. The germline CDR1 and CDR2 sequences are WNHNN and SYGVQD (reference sequence). The CDR3 spans 15 residues. CDR3 in amino acids: CASSGGTASTDTQYF. CDR3 nucleotide sequence: TGCGCCAGCAGTGGGGGGACAGCCAGCACAGATACGCAGTATTTT.

The J gene is TRBJ2-5, the V gene TRBV6-6; TRBD1 is a possible D gene (6 bases). The CDR3 consists of 12 residues. V shed 7 bases and J shed 2 bases, with 8 bases lying between them. Germline V gives CDR1 MNHNY, CDR2 SVGAGI (reference sequence). The CDR3 region has the DNA TGTGCCAGCACCACAGGGCAAGAGACCCAGTACTTC. It is translated as CASTTGQETQYF.

This chain uses TRBV7-2 with TRBJ1-1; no firm D call. V was clipped by 0 bases and J by 1 base, with 6 bases between them. In germline, CDR1 is SGHTA, CDR2 FQGNSA. The CDR3 is made up of 14 amino acids. This chain's CDR3 is CASSLARGNTEAFF. DNA for the CDR3: TGTGCCAGCAGCTTAGCCCGGGGGAACACTGAAGCTTTCTTT.

This clone came up once. The identical CDR3 is also encoded by other nucleotide sequences in the sample. The rearrangement links TRBV28 to TRBJ1-5; D gene uncertain. Germline V gene lookup returns CDR1 MDHEN and CDR2 SYDVKM. This CDR3 has 12 residues. The V gene lost 3 bases and the J gene lost 4 bases, with 4 bases spanning the gap. CDR3: CASSLLNQPQHF. DNA of the CDR3: TGTGCCAGCAGTTTGTTAAATCAGCCCCAGCATTTT.

This sequence joins TRBV9 and TRBJ2-1; 8 bases line up with TRBD2. V was clipped by 2 bases and J by 5 bases; unmatched bases: 3. The CDR3 contains 14 residues. From germline, CDR1 is SGDLS and CDR2 YYNGEE. The CDR3 DNA reads as TGTGCCAGCAGCGTTGCGGGGGGCCACAATGAGCAGTTCTTC. It codes for CASSVAGGHNEQFF.

The V and J genes are TRBV27 and TRBJ1-2; the D gene is possibly TRBD1 (6 bases). The germline V and J ends were trimmed by 0 bases and 6 bases, with 8 bases remaining between them. The CDR3 covers 13 residues. The V gene's germline CDR1 is MNHEY and CDR2 SMNVEV (reference sequence). CDR3 residues: CASSLSQGNGYTF. The CDR3 DNA is TGTGCCAGCAGTTTATCTCAGGGGAATGGCTACACCTTC.

The rearrangement links TRBV2 to TRBJ2-1; TRBD1 might be the D (5 bases). There are 13 residues in the CDR3. The V end lost 6 bases, the J end lost 10 bases, and 16 bases lay between the germline ends. The germline V gene has CDR1 SNHLY and CDR2 FYNNEI. The CDR3 bases are TGTGCCAGCAGCGTCAATGAAAAGGGGGAGCAGTTCTTC. Residues: CASSVNEKGEQFF.

This rearrangement joins TRBV9 to TRBJ2-5; possibly TRBD1 for D (6 bases). The V and J ends lost 4 bases and 5 bases respectively, with 15 bases between them. Germline CDR1 and CDR2: SGDLS and YYNGEE. The CDR3 is made up of 14 amino acids. The CDR3 reads CASSPGQPLETQYF. In DNA, the CDR3 is TGTGCCAGCAGCCCAGGACAGCCTCTCGAGACCCAGTACTTC. Full variable domain (remainder filled in from reference TRBV9 and TRBJ2-5): DSGVTQTPKHLITATGQRVTLRCSPRSGDLSVYWYQQSLDQGLQFLIQYYNGEERAKGNILERFSAQQFPDLHSELNLSSLELGDSALYFCASSPGQPLETQYFGPGTRLLVL.

The gene calls are TRBV2 and TRBJ1-3, with no clear D. The CDR3 spans 11 residues. Germline loops: CDR1 SNHLY, CDR2 FYNNEI. Trimming removed 7 bases at V and 4 bases at J, with 5 bases between. The chain's CDR3 is CASILGNTIYF. In nucleotides, the CDR3 is TGTGCCAGCATCCTGGGAAACACCATATATTTT.

The J gene is TRBJ1-1, the V gene TRBV19, with unresolved D. Germline lookup yields CDR1 LNHDA and CDR2 SQIVND (reference sequence). The CDR3 covers 13 residues. V was shortened by 5 bases and J by 3 bases, with 10 bases between the two germline ends. This chain's CDR3 is CASSAREDTEAFF. The CDR3 nucleotides are TGTGCCAGTAGTGCCCGTGAGGACACTGAAGCTTTCTTT.